The 26 T cell receptor beta chains below come from one sample, sequenced in a study of CD8 T cells in Susac syndrome. Reverse transcription of roughly 0.45 to 1 ug RNA used random hexamers. TCRdb analysed the immunoSEQ multiplex PCR reads with MiXCR anew, one entry per CDR3 protein. The sample has approximately 220,000 distinct CDR3 sequences; roughly 94% are singletons. The sequenced sample consisted of CD4+ T cells from PBMCs. The receptor source for this set is a human donor with multiple sclerosis.

V and J are TRBV6-6 and TRBJ2-7; 7 positions match TRBD1. The CDR3 is 15 amino acids. V trimming: 6 bases; J trimming: 6 bases; junction bases outside the gene matches: 14. Looked up from germline, CDR1 is MNHNY and CDR2 is SVGAGI (reference sequence). CDR3 sequence reads: CASRVDRALQAEQYV. The DNA for the CDR3 is TGTGCCAGCAGAGTTGACAGGGCGCTACAGGCCGAGCAGTACGTC.

The V gene is TRBV25-1, the J gene TRBJ2-3; no reliable D call. V was shortened by 5 bases and J by 3 bases, with 12 bases between the two germline ends. There are 14 residues in the CDR3. In germline, CDR1 is MGHDK, CDR2 SYGVNS. CDR3 loop: CASSPPLGTDTQYF. DNA for the CDR3: TGTGCCAGCAGTCCCCCGCTGGGGACAGATACGCAGTATTTT.

This clonotype was found once. The chain links TRBV4-1 to TRBJ1-2; no firm D call. CDR3 size: 13 residues. Trimming removed 1 base from V and 12 bases from J, with 15 bases in between. The germline gives CDR1 MGHRA, CDR2 YSYEKL. CDR3 sequence: CASSQGMGEGHTF. CDR3 bases: TGCGCCAGCAGCCAAGGGATGGGAGAGGGCCACACCTTC.

This clonotype was detected once. V is TRBV12-3 or TRBV12-4 and J is TRBJ1-5; D might be TRBD1 (5 bases). The CDR3 runs to 15 residues. Trimming pared 5 bases from V and 2 bases from J, leaving 13 bases between. This CDR3 is CASSAGGGGNQPQHF. Here the CDR3 DNA reads TGTGCCAGCAGTGCCGGGGGAGGGGGCAATCAGCCCCAGCATTTT.

The chain is built from TRBV20-1 and TRBJ2-5, with D tentatively TRBD1 or TRBD2 (6 bases each). Germline V gene lookup returns CDR1 DFQATT and CDR2 SNEGSKA (reference sequence). The CDR3 is made up of 12 amino acids. Trimming stripped 7 bases from V and 4 bases from J, with 13 bases between. CDR3 sequence reads: CSGWGAGETQYF. Here the CDR3 DNA reads TGCAGTGGGTGGGGGGCCGGAGAGACCCAGTACTTC.

Only one count was recorded for this clonotype. The V gene is TRBV20-1, the J gene TRBJ2-1; possible D gene TRBD2, 6 bases. Germline V CDR1 and CDR2: DFQATT, SNEGSKA (reference sequence). The CDR3 contains 13 residues. V lost 1 base to trimming and J lost 7 bases, with 11 bases between them. CDR3 region: CSARVGTSNEQFF. The CDR3, as DNA: TGCAGTGCTAGAGTGGGGACTTCTAATGAGCAGTTCTTC.

The V gene is TRBV4-1, the J gene TRBJ1-1, with TRBD1 as a possible D gene (5 bases). The germline V and J ends were trimmed by 6 bases and 4 bases, with 18 bases remaining between them. This CDR3 is 15 amino acids long. CDR1 and CDR2 (germline): MGHRA, YSYEKL. The CDR3 DNA follows: TGCGCCAGCAGTCCATCGACAGCGCGCCGCACTGAAGCTTTCTTT. Its protein is CASSPSTARRTEAFF.

The J gene is TRBJ2-7, the V gene TRBV5-1; no clear D. The V and J ends lost 2 bases and 5 bases respectively, with 8 bases between them. The CDR3 extends over 12 amino acids. CDR1 SGHRS and CDR2 YFSETQ come from the germline V gene. In nucleotides, the CDR3 is TGCGCCAGCAGCTTAGGAGAGAACGAGCAGTACTTC. It encodes CASSLGENEQYF. Full variable domain (outside the CDR3, taken from reference TRBV5-1 and TRBJ2-7): KAGVTQTPRYLIKTRGQQVTLSCSPISGHRSVSWYQQTPGQGLQFLFEYFSETQRNKGNFPGRFSGRQFSNSRSEMNVSTLELGDSALYLCASSLGENEQYFGPGTRLTVT.

The chain employs TRBV29-1 and TRBJ2-7; 8 positions match TRBD2. Germline lookup yields CDR1 SQVTM and CDR2 ANQGSEA. The V gene end was trimmed by 8 bases and the J gene end by 0 bases; junction bases not matched to a gene: 6. There are 13 residues in the CDR3. The CDR3 DNA is TGCAGCATAAGCGGGGGCCTCTCCTACGAGCAGTACTTC. Protein sequence: CSISGGLSYEQYF.

V is TRBV20-1 and J is TRBJ2-7; D uncertain. The V and J ends lost 5 bases and 5 bases respectively, with 10 bases between them. The germline V gene encodes CDR1 DFQATT and CDR2 SNEGSKA (reference sequence). The CDR3 extends over 11 amino acids. In DNA form, the CDR3 reads TGCAGTGCTGGAAACTATGACGAGCAGTACTTC. Translated: CSAGNYDEQYF.

The V gene is TRBV5-1, the J gene TRBJ1-1; no firm D call. CDR3 length equals 15 residues. The V end lost 4 bases, the J end lost 5 bases, and 18 bases lay between the germline ends. CDR1 SGHRS and CDR2 YFSETQ come from the germline V gene. CDR3 DNA sequence: TGCGCCAGCAGCCGGACCGTAGGACTTGTAACTGAAGCTTTCTTT. Amino acid sequence: CASSRTVGLVTEAFF.

V is TRBV13 and J is TRBJ2-3; no clear D. Trimming left V 5 bases short and J 8 bases short, with 14 bases between. Germline V gene sequence: CDR1 PRHDT, CDR2 FYEKMQ (reference sequence). The CDR3 is 13 amino acids. CDR3 DNA: TGTGCCAGCAGCGCCTGGCTAGAGGTTACGCAGTATTTT. Its protein product is CASSAWLEVTQYF.

The genes are TRBV3-1 and TRBJ1-1, with D unclear. V lost 5 bases, J lost 0 bases, and 7 bases lay in between. Germline CDR1 is LGHDT and CDR2 is YNNKEL (reference sequence). CDR3 length: 13 amino acids. The CDR3 reads CASSLLMNTEAFF. CDR3 in DNA: TGTGCCAGCAGCTTACTTATGAACACTGAAGCTTTCTTT.

The chain uses TRBV9 and TRBJ2-6; D gene ambiguous. Germline-derived CDR1 and CDR2 are SGDLS and YYNGEE. Between the trimmed V and J ends, which lost 0 bases and 0 bases, there was a span of 4 bases. The CDR3 sequence is 15 residues long. CDR3 DNA: TGTGCCAGCAGCGTAGGGGGCTCTGGGGCCAACGTCCTGACTTTC. Translation gives CASSVGGSGANVLTF.

This chain joins TRBV15 and TRBJ1-5; D gene uncertain. Germline V gene data show CDR1 as LNHNV and CDR2 as YYDKDF (reference sequence). This CDR3 spans 14 amino acids. With 0 bases removed from V and 2 bases from J, the gap between germline ends came to 5 bases. This chain's CDR3 is CATSRDRRNQPQHF. CDR3 nucleotide sequence: TGTGCCACCAGCAGAGATCGACGCAATCAGCCCCAGCATTTT.

This rearrangement joins TRBV9 to TRBJ2-1; D uncertain. CDR1 is SGDLS and CDR2 is YYNGEE in the germline V gene. The CDR3 is 13 residues long. Trimming pared 2 bases from V and 9 bases from J, leaving 12 bases between. Written as DNA, the CDR3 is TGTGCCAGCAGCGTGACCGGTTACGGTGAGCAGTTCTTC. This gives the protein CASSVTGYGEQFF. The full variable domain, in which reference TRBV9 and TRBJ2-1 provide the parts outside the CDR3, is DSGVTQTPKHLITATGQRVTLRCSPRSGDLSVYWYQQSLDQGLQFLIQYYNGEERAKGNILERFSAQQFPDLHSELNLSSLELGDSALYFCASSVTGYGEQFFGPGTRLTVL.

V gene TRBV23-1 combines with J gene TRBJ1-2; D call uncertain. TRBV23-1 is recorded as an ORF, its role being uncertain. CDR3 length: 12 residues. V lost 8 bases to trimming and J lost 3 bases, with 10 bases between them. CDR3 nucleotide sequence: TGCGCCAGCCTGAGAGTTCACTATGGCTACACCTTC. Protein: CASLRVHYGYTF.

This clonotype is a singleton in its sample. J is TRBJ1-1 and V is TRBV7-9; 7 positions agree with TRBD1. The germline V gene encodes CDR1 SEHNR and CDR2 FQNEAQ (reference sequence). Trimming at V came to 6 bases and at J to 1 base, leaving 5 bases not matched to a gene. This CDR3 comprises 14 residues. The CDR3 reads CASRFGTENTEAFF. DNA for the CDR3: TGTGCCAGCAGGTTCGGGACAGAGAACACTGAAGCTTTCTTT.

This chain joins TRBV5-1 and TRBJ2-2; tentatively, D is TRBD2 (6 bases). Germline lookup yields CDR1 SGHRS and CDR2 YFSETQ. Trimming removed 4 bases from V and 7 bases from J, with 11 bases in between. This CDR3 has 13 amino acids. CDR3 sequence: CASSTSMGGELFF. The DNA of the CDR3 is TGCGCCAGCAGCACTAGCATGGGCGGGGAGCTGTTTTTT.

The chain carries TRBV7-2 and TRBJ2-1, with a possible D match to TRBD2 (6 bases). V was cut by 4 bases and J by 0 bases, with 16 bases left in between. Germline lookup yields CDR1 SGHTA and CDR2 FQGNSA. This CDR3 comprises 17 residues. The CDR3 loop reads CASSSEGLSSSYNEQFF. In DNA, the CDR3 is TGTGCCAGCAGCTCAGAGGGACTGTCGAGCTCCTACAATGAGCAGTTCTTC.

The V call is TRBV29-1, the J call TRBJ2-5, with 14 bases aligning to TRBD2. The germline gives CDR1 SQVTM, CDR2 ANQGSEA. This CDR3 spans 13 amino acids. The ends lost 7 bases at V and 4 bases at J; junction bases unmatched: 2. CDR3 nucleotides: TGCAGCGGAGGACTAGCGGGGGGAGAGACCCAGTACTTC. This gives the protein CSGGLAGGETQYF.

This chain uses TRBV16 with TRBJ1-1; D gene unclear. Germline CDR1 and CDR2: KGHSY and FQNENV. This CDR3 spans 16 amino acids. Deletions cut 4 bases from V and 2 bases from J, with 17 bases between. Written as DNA, the CDR3 is TGTGCCAGCAGCCTTCTCCGGGGATCGGCTAACACTGAAGCTTTCTTT. This translates into CASSLLRGSANTEAFF.

The rearrangement joins TRBV20-1 to TRBJ1-6; D not certain. V lost 5 bases and J lost 0, with 11 bases in between. The CDR3 runs 15 residues. Per the germline V gene, CDR1 is DFQATT and CDR2 is SNEGSKA (reference sequence). CDR3 loop: CSAQLGSSYNSPLHF. In DNA, the CDR3 is TGCAGTGCTCAGCTGGGGAGCTCCTATAATTCACCCCTCCACTTT.

The genes are TRBV7-9 and TRBJ1-1; no definite D call. Germline loops: CDR1 SEHNR, CDR2 FQNEAQ (reference sequence). V was shortened by 5 bases and J by 5 bases, with 15 bases between the two germline ends. The CDR3 has 14 amino acids. The CDR3 is CASSPIELVTEAFF. CDR3 DNA: TGTGCCAGCAGCCCAATAGAACTCGTGACTGAAGCTTTCTTT.

This chain joins TRBV7-9 and TRBJ1-1; D gene ambiguous. The CDR3 consists of 15 residues. The V gene's germline CDR1 is SEHNR and CDR2 FQNEAQ (reference sequence). The ends were cut back, 1 base at V and 0 bases at J, with 9 bases in the middle. The CDR3 DNA sequence: TGTGCCAGCAGCTTAGTCTCGGGAATGAACACTGAAGCTTTCTTT. It codes for CASSLVSGMNTEAFF.

The genes are TRBV7-2 and TRBJ1-5, with TRBD1 matching 7 bases. V gave up 3 bases and J gave up 1 base; unmatched junction bases: 9. The V gene's germline CDR1 is SGHTA and CDR2 FQGNSA. The CDR3 runs to 17 residues. The CDR3 DNA sequence: TGTGCCAGCAGCTTGGGGACAGCGAAACCGAGCAATCAGCCCCAGCATTTT. It translates to CASSLGTAKPSNQPQHF.